This T cell receptor beta chain was captured in a study of cytomegalovirus exposure and HLA in healthy donors. The primer mix had 60 Vbeta and 13 Jbeta primers. The table came from immunoSEQ multiplex PCR; TCRdb's copy has only in-frame clones and leaves some out. Altogether about 76,000 clones are present, around 73% being singletons, with the ten largest covering roughly 9%. V shed 4 bases, J shed 3 bases, and the junction held 5 bases outside the gene matches. Germline V gives CDR1 MDHEN, CDR2 SYDVKM. The CDR3 has 15 amino acids. This TCR derives from a woman between 35 and 50 years old in good health and CMV-seropositive. Material: PBMCs. J is TRBJ2-7 and V is TRBV28; 11 bases agree with TRBD1. The CDR3, as DNA: TGTGCCAGCAGTTCCGCCGGGACAGGGGGCTACGAGCAGTACTTC. Translating it yields CASSSAGTGGYEQYF.